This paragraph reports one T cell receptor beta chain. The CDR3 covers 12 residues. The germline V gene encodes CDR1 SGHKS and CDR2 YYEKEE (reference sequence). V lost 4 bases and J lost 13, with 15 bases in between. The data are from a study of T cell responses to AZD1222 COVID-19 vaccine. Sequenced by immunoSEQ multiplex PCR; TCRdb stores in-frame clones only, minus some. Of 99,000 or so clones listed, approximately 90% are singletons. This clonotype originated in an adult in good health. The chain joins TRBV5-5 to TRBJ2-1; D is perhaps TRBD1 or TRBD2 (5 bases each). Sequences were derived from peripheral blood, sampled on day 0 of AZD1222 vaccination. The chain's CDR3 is CASSIDSGPQFF. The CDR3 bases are TGTGCCAGCAGCATTGATTCGGGACCCCAGTTCTTC.